Below, 27 T cell receptor beta chains from the same sample are listed, as sequenced in a study of beta chain features in type 1 diabetes. Sequencing targeted expressed TCRB transcripts, as all isolated RNA had been reverse transcribed. Here immunoSEQ multiplex PCR was the method, and the copy in TCRdb shows in-frame clones only, minus some. The repertoire holds around 400,000 clones, with about 14% as singletons. The source material was naive CD4+ T cells from blood. Receptor source: a young woman in good health.

This clone was seen a handful of times. The gene calls are TRBV6-5 and TRBJ2-7; D might be TRBD2 (6 bases). The CDR3 is made up of 15 amino acids. Trimming removed 2 bases at V and 0 bases at J, with 11 bases between. From germline, CDR1 is MNHEY and CDR2 SVGAGI. CDR3 coding DNA: TGTGCCAGCAGTTACGATGGGAGGCTCTCCTACGAGCAGTACTTC. Translating it yields CASSYDGRLSYEQYF.

This clone has only a few counts. This rearrangement joins TRBV7-2 to TRBJ1-5, with 12 bases identical to TRBD1. The CDR3 is 17 amino acids. The V gene end was trimmed by 4 bases and the J gene end by 0 bases; junction bases not matched to a gene: 4. Germline-derived CDR1 and CDR2 are SGHTA and FQGNSA. CDR3 amino acids: CASSSGTGGSSNQPQHF. The DNA of the CDR3 is TGTGCCAGCAGCTCCGGGACAGGGGGCTCTAGCAATCAGCCCCAGCATTTT.

This clone has more than one count but fewer than ten. This chain links TRBV28 with TRBJ2-1, with D unclear. Germline CDR1 and CDR2: MDHEN and SYDVKM. Deletions cut 7 bases from V and 3 bases from J, with 25 bases between. This CDR3 contains 18 residues. Written as DNA, the CDR3 is TGTGCCAGCACCTTAGTTGGGTTCAGCGAGACCATCTACAATGAGCAGTTCTTC. Its protein product is CASTLVGFSETIYNEQFF.

This clone has a handful of counts. The chain combines TRBV5-1 with TRBJ2-3; the match to TRBD2 covers 12 bases. The junction had 4 bases not matched to a gene; V was cut back by 3 bases and J by 2 bases. Germline V gene data show CDR1 as SGHRS and CDR2 as YFSETQ. The CDR3 sequence is 16 residues long. The CDR3: CASSSGLAGSTDTQYF. The CDR3 DNA reads as TGCGCCAGCAGCTCGGGACTAGCGGGTTCCACAGATACGCAGTATTTT. The entire variable domain, with the rest obtained from reference TRBV5-1 and TRBJ2-3, is as follows: KAGVTQTPRYLIKTRGQQVTLSCSPISGHRSVSWYQQTPGQGLQFLFEYFSETQRNKGNFPGRFSGRQFSNSRSEMNVSTLELGDSALYLCASSSGLAGSTDTQYFGPGTRLTVL.

V gene TRBV4-2 combines with J gene TRBJ1-5, with D perhaps matching TRBD1 (6 bases). Deletions cut 0 bases from V and 3 bases from J, with 12 bases between. The CDR3 is 16 amino acids. Germline V gene sequence: CDR1 LGHNA, CDR2 YNFKEQ. CDR3 in amino acids: CASSQDEGVFNQPQHF. The CDR3 DNA follows: TGTGCCAGCAGCCAAGATGAGGGGGTCTTCAATCAGCCCCAGCATTTT.

This clone came up a few times. The chain recombines TRBV30 with TRBJ2-7, with TRBD2 matching 7 bases. The CDR3 extends over 14 amino acids. The V and J ends lost 2 bases and 5 bases, in that order; junction bases with no gene match: 9. Looked up from germline, CDR1 is GTSNPN and CDR2 is SVGIG (reference sequence). The CDR3 nucleotides are TGTGCCTGGAGTCCGGGAGGATCCCCCCACGAGCAGTACTTC. Its translation: CAWSPGGSPHEQYF. Complete variable domain (other parts from reference TRBV30 and TRBJ2-7): SQTIHQWPATLVQPVGSPLSLECTVEGTSNPNLYWYRQAAGRGLQLLFYSVGIGQISSEVPQNLSASRPQDRQFILSSKKLLLSDSGFYLCAWSPGGSPHEQYFGPGTRLTVT.

This clone was detected only a few times. The chain recombines TRBV30 with TRBJ2-1; possible D gene TRBD1, 5 bases. CDR3 length: 14 amino acids. The germline V gene encodes CDR1 GTSNPN and CDR2 SVGIG (reference sequence). V lost 0 bases, J lost 1 base, and 7 bases lay in between. The CDR3 coding sequence is TGTGCCTGGAGTGTACCAGGGTCCTACAATGAGCAGTTCTTC. This codes for CAWSVPGSYNEQFF.

This rearrangement joins TRBV5-1 to TRBJ1-2; a possible D gene is TRBD1 (5 bases). Germline loops: CDR1 SGHRS, CDR2 YFSETQ. Trimming took off 4 bases at V and 8 bases at J, with 15 bases between the two ends. The CDR3 loop spans 13 amino acids. The CDR3 coding sequence is TGCGCCAGCAGCCTCCGGGGGGATCGGGGCTACACCTTC. Translation: CASSLRGDRGYTF.

The rearrangement uses TRBV29-1 and TRBJ2-3; 10 bases agree with TRBD2. The germline V gene has CDR1 SQVTM and CDR2 ANQGSEA. V lost 6 bases to trimming and J lost 7 bases; unmatched junction nucleotides: 7. The CDR3 has 13 residues. The CDR3 sequence is CSVRRTSGNTQYF. For the CDR3, the DNA is TGCAGCGTGCGCCGGACTAGCGGAAATACGCAGTATTTT.

Note on this clone: This sample includes further DNA sequences coding for the same CDR3. This chain connects TRBV30 to TRBJ2-7; D gene uncertain. This CDR3 spans 11 amino acids. Between the trimmed V and J ends, which lost 0 bases and 6 bases, there was a span of 6 bases. CDR1 and CDR2 from the germline V gene are GTSNPN and SVGIG (reference sequence). The CDR3 loop reads CAWSVQSEQYF. The CDR3 DNA reads as TGTGCCTGGAGTGTACAGTCCGAGCAGTACTTC.

This clone was seen only a few times. In DNA, the CDR3 is TGTGCCAGCAGCGGGACAGGACTGTACTACGAGCAGTACTTC. Protein sequence: CASSGTGLYYEQYF. The gene calls are TRBV7-9 and TRBJ2-7; the match to TRBD1 covers 8 bases. CDR3 length: 14 amino acids. CDR1 is SEHNR and CDR2 is FQNEAQ in the germline V gene (reference sequence). V shed 5 bases, J shed 3 bases, and the junction held 6 bases outside the gene matches.

This clone has more than one count but fewer than ten. This rearrangement joins TRBV19 to TRBJ2-1; 11 positions match TRBD2. Germline CDR1 is LNHDA and CDR2 is SQIVND (reference sequence). The CDR3 totals 15 residues. The chain's CDR3 is CAVTFTSGSVNEQFF. As DNA, the CDR3 is TGTGCGGTCACATTTACTAGCGGGAGCGTAAATGAGCAGTTCTTC.

This clone was found a few times. The chain is built from TRBV20-1 and TRBJ1-4; the D is unclear. CDR1 is DFQATT, CDR2 SNEGSKA, per germline (reference sequence). This CDR3 has 10 residues. V lost 6 bases and J lost 8, with 7 bases in between. The CDR3 here is CSANGEKLFF. Written as DNA, the CDR3 is TGCAGTGCGAACGGGGAAAAACTGTTTTTT.

The chain has TRBV19 and TRBJ2-3; possible D gene TRBD2, 5 bases. V was cut by 2 bases and J by 3 bases, with 15 bases left in between. Germline CDR1 LNHDA, CDR2 SQIVND (reference sequence). The CDR3 is 16 residues long. CDR3 residues: CASSIRLERVTDTQYF. The CDR3 DNA follows: TGTGCCAGTAGTATAAGGTTGGAGAGGGTGACAGATACGCAGTATTTT.

This clone was counted between two and nine times. This chain connects TRBV29-1 to TRBJ2-7, with a weak D call TRBD2 (5 bases). The CDR3 runs to 14 residues. Between the trimmed V and J ends, which lost 4 bases and 0 bases, there was a span of 13 bases. CDR1 is SQVTM, CDR2 ANQGSEA, per germline. Here the CDR3 reads CSVAGVRNSYEQYF. CDR3 sequence (DNA): TGCAGCGTTGCCGGGGTTCGAAACTCCTACGAGCAGTACTTC.

In DNA form, the CDR3 reads TGTGCCGGATTAGCGGGCCAGCGAGAGACCCAGTACTTC. Protein sequence: CAGLAGQRETQYF. This chain links TRBV30 with TRBJ2-5, with 7 bases fitting TRBD2. After removal of 8 bases from V and 4 bases from J, the junction contained 10 bases not matched to a gene. The CDR3 totals 13 residues. Germline CDR1 GTSNPN, CDR2 SVGIG (reference sequence).

This rearrangement joins TRBV9 to TRBJ2-5; possibly TRBD2 for D (6 bases). The CDR3 runs to 14 residues. Between the trimmed V and J ends, which lost 4 bases and 5 bases, there was a span of 15 bases. Looked up from germline, CDR1 is SGDLS and CDR2 is YYNGEE. The CDR3 protein is CASSPGVFRETQYF. The CDR3 DNA sequence: TGTGCCAGCAGCCCGGGGGTTTTCCGGGAGACCCAGTACTTC. The whole variable domain, remainder taken from reference TRBV9 and TRBJ2-5, is DSGVTQTPKHLITATGQRVTLRCSPRSGDLSVYWYQQSLDQGLQFLIQYYNGEERAKGNILERFSAQQFPDLHSELNLSSLELGDSALYFCASSPGVFRETQYFGPGTRLLVL.

The chain couples TRBV18 to TRBJ2-5; TRBD2 matches at 7 bases. The CDR3 spans 15 residues. The V gene end was trimmed by 2 bases and the J gene end by 2 bases; junction bases not matched to a gene: 5. CDR1 and CDR2 from the germline V gene are KGHSH and LQKENI. CDR3 protein: CASSPGAGVQETQYF. CDR3 nucleotides: TGTGCCAGCTCACCAGGTGCGGGGGTTCAAGAGACCCAGTACTTC. The full variable domain, rest sourced from reference TRBV18 and TRBJ2-5, is NAGVMQNPRHLVRRRGQEARLRCSPMKGHSHVYWYRQLPEEGLKFMVYLQKENIIDESGMPKERFSAEFPKEGPSILRIQQVVRGDSAAYFCASSPGAGVQETQYFGPGTRLLVL.

This chain uses TRBV28 with TRBJ1-2; the match to TRBD1 covers 7 bases. With 7 bases clipped from V and 3 bases from J, the junction kept 5 bases outside the gene matches. CDR3 size: 13 residues. CDR1 and CDR2 (germline): MDHEN, SYDVKM. CDR3 region: CASTGGRDYGYTF. DNA of the CDR3: TGTGCCAGCACAGGGGGAAGGGACTATGGCTACACCTTC.

This clone was recorded a few times. The chain combines TRBV28 with TRBJ2-7; tentative D call: TRBD2 (6 bases). Germline V gene data show CDR1 as MDHEN and CDR2 as SYDVKM. The CDR3 sequence is 13 residues long. Trimming shortened V by 5 bases and J by 10 bases, and 18 bases separated the two germline ends. CDR3 sequence reads: CASSLTGLLNQYF. The CDR3 DNA sequence: TGTGCCAGCAGTCTCACGGGACTTCTTAATCAGTACTTC.

This clone turned up a few times. The chain uses TRBV9 and TRBJ2-1; 12 nucleotides align to TRBD1. The germline V gene has CDR1 SGDLS and CDR2 YYNGEE. The CDR3 length is 15 residues. The junction had 4 bases not matched to a gene; V was cut back by 0 bases and J by 9 bases. The CDR3 DNA reads TGTGCCAGCAGCGTAGAAGGGACAGGGGGCCGTGAGCAGTTCTTC. Amino acids: CASSVEGTGGREQFF. Based on the CDR3 plus reference TRBV9 and TRBJ2-1, the full variable domain is DSGVTQTPKHLITATGQRVTLRCSPRSGDLSVYWYQQSLDQGLQFLIQYYNGEERAKGNILERFSAQQFPDLHSELNLSSLELGDSALYFCASSVEGTGGREQFFGPGTRLTVL.

This sequence joins TRBV19 and TRBJ1-1; 9 positions agree with TRBD1. Looked up from germline, CDR1 is LNHDA and CDR2 is SQIVND (reference sequence). V was pared by 6 bases and J by 5 bases, with 10 bases of the junction left unmatched. There are 15 residues in the CDR3. The CDR3 reads CASSRNTGGKTEAFF. CDR3 coding DNA: TGTGCCAGTAGCCGCAACACAGGGGGCAAGACTGAAGCTTTCTTT.

CDR3 in amino acids: CASWDRKNSGANVLTF. The CDR3 DNA is TGTGCCAGCTGGGACAGGAAAAACTCTGGGGCCAACGTCCTGACTTTC. The chain couples TRBV18 to TRBJ2-6; 8 nucleotides align to TRBD1. The V gene's germline CDR1 is KGHSH and CDR2 LQKENI. The CDR3 has 16 amino acids. Trimming removed 7 bases from V and 0 bases from J; junction bases left unmatched: 5. The full variable domain, in which reference TRBV18 and TRBJ2-6 provide the parts outside the CDR3, is NAGVMQNPRHLVRRRGQEARLRCSPMKGHSHVYWYRQLPEEGLKFMVYLQKENIIDESGMPKERFSAEFPKEGPSILRIQQVVRGDSAAYFCASWDRKNSGANVLTFGAGSRLTVL.

This clone was seen only a few times. The chain employs TRBV30 and TRBJ1-2; 8 nucleotides line up with TRBD1. Germline-derived CDR1 and CDR2 are GTSNPN and SVGIG (reference sequence). The length of the CDR3 is 14 residues. J lost 2 bases, V lost 8 bases, and 10 bases had no gene match. Written as DNA, the CDR3 is TGTGCCAACTCCAGGGACAGGATAAACTATGGCTACACCTTC. Its translation is CANSRDRINYGYTF. Filled out from reference TRBV30 and TRBJ1-2, the complete variable domain reads SQTIHQWPATLVQPVGSPLSLECTVEGTSNPNLYWYRQAAGRGLQLLFYSVGIGQISSEVPQNLSASRPQDRQFILSSKKLLLSDSGFYLCANSRDRINYGYTFGSGTRLTVV.

This clone was picked up a small number of times. The chain recombines TRBV5-1 with TRBJ2-3; 8 positions agree with TRBD2. The junction had 5 bases not matched to a gene; V was cut back by 4 bases and J by 4 bases. This CDR3 spans 14 amino acids. Germline CDR1 SGHRS, CDR2 YFSETQ. The CDR3: CASSLDGRADTQYF. The DNA of the CDR3 is TGCGCCAGCAGCCTTGACGGGAGGGCAGATACGCAGTATTTT.

This clone was observed a handful of times. The genes are TRBV7-2 and TRBJ1-1, with 9 nucleotides matching TRBD1. The germline V gene encodes CDR1 SGHTA and CDR2 FQGNSA. Trimming took 1 base from V and 8 from J; bases not matched to a gene: 5. The CDR3 is 14 residues long. This chain's CDR3 is CASSLVGGQGEAFF. DNA for the CDR3: TGTGCCAGCAGCTTAGTCGGGGGACAGGGCGAAGCTTTCTTT. Combining the CDR3 with reference TRBV7-2 and TRBJ1-1 gives the whole variable domain GAGVSQSPSNKVTEKGKDVELRCDPISGHTALYWYRQSLGQGLEFLIYFQGNSAPDKSGLPSDRFSAERTGGSVSTLTIQRTQQEDSAVYLCASSLVGGQGEAFFGQGTRLTVV.

This clone was seen more than once but under ten times. CDR3 loop: CASSLQGARTDTQYF. The CDR3 DNA reads TGTGCCAGCAGCCTACAGGGGGCTCGCACAGATACGCAGTATTTT. The V and J genes are TRBV7-9 and TRBJ2-3; 9 bases match TRBD1. J lost 1 base, V lost 5 bases, and 4 bases had no gene match. CDR3 size: 15 residues. Germline CDR1 reads SEHNR; CDR2 reads FQNEAQ (reference sequence). Combining the CDR3 with reference TRBV7-9 and TRBJ2-3 gives the whole variable domain DTGVSQNPRHKITKRGQNVTFRCDPISEHNRLYWYRQTLGQGPEFLTYFQNEAQLEKSRLLSDRFSAERPKGSFSTLEIQRTEQGDSAMYLCASSLQGARTDTQYFGPGTRLTVL.